Sequencing of this T cell receptor beta chain was carried out in a study of blood T cell repertoires in COVID-19. Whole-study context: Some COVID-19 samples were acute and others convalescent; all came from the United States, Italy and Spain.

This table comes from immunoSEQ multiplex PCR, and its TCRdb copy is limited to in-frame clones, with some not included. The table lists 250,000 or so clones, almost 85% of them singletons. CDR1 and CDR2 (germline): SEHNR, FQNEAQ (reference sequence). V lost 8 bases, J lost 0 bases, and 22 bases lay in between. The CDR3 spans 17 residues. V usage is TRBV7-9 and J usage is TRBJ1-2; D is possibly TRBD1 (6 bases). Sequencing was performed on peripheral blood. The clonotype was recovered from a man aged 45-60 years with acute or convalescent COVID-19. CDR3 sequence reads: CASGLSVGARANYGYTF. The CDR3 nucleotides read TGTGCCAGCGGTCTCAGCGTGGGGGCTCGGGCTAACTATGGCTACACCTTC.